Presented here are 21 T cell receptor beta chains from one specimen sequenced in a study of somatic mutations in cytotoxic T cells in rheumatoid arthritis. TCRdb's copy holds only in-frame clones and misses some; the assay was immunoSEQ multiplex PCR. The table lists 10,000 to 12,000 clones, about 91% of them singletons. The source material was CD4+ T cells sorted from blood. All receptors come from a woman aged 18-29 years with rheumatoid arthritis.

The gene calls are TRBV11-2 and TRBJ2-5, with 9 nucleotides matching TRBD2. After removal of 3 bases from V and 3 bases from J, the junction contained 5 bases not matched to a gene. Germline CDR1 reads SGHAT; CDR2 reads FQNNGV. The CDR3 is 15 amino acids. In DNA form, the CDR3 reads TGTGCCAGCAGCTTGGGGCTAGCGGGGAAAGAGACCCAGTACTTC. It codes for CASSLGLAGKETQYF. The whole variable domain, filled in from reference TRBV11-2 and TRBJ2-5, reads EAGVAQSPRYKIIEKRQSVAFWCNPISGHATLYWYQQILGQGPKLLIQFQNNGVVDDSQLPKDRFSAERLKGVDSTLKIQPAKLEDSAVYLCASSLGLAGKETQYFGPGTRLLVL.

The chain carries TRBV28 and TRBJ2-1; 7 positions match TRBD1. There are 15 residues in the CDR3. The V gene's germline CDR1 is MDHEN and CDR2 SYDVKM. V gave up 8 bases and J gave up 4 bases; unmatched junction bases: 11. In DNA, the CDR3 is TGTGCCAGCCAGCGGAGACAGGGCCTTTACAATGAGCAGTTCTTC. Translated: CASQRRQGLYNEQFF.

V gene TRBV28 combines with J gene TRBJ2-7; 13 bases line up with TRBD2. CDR3 length: 13 residues. From germline, CDR1 is MDHEN and CDR2 SYDVKM. The V and J ends lost 10 bases and 2 bases, in that order; junction bases with no gene match: 2. In nucleotides, the CDR3 is TGTGCCATTACTAGCGGGGGGGCCTACGAGCAGTACTTC. This sequence encodes CAITSGGAYEQYF. The whole variable domain, remainder taken from reference TRBV28 and TRBJ2-7, is DVKVTQSSRYLVKRTGEKVFLECVQDMDHENMFWYRQDPGLGLRLIYFSYDVKMKEKGDIPEGYSVSREKKERFSLILESASTNQTSMYLCAITSGGAYEQYFGPGTRLTVT.

The sample holds a few counts of this clone. This rearrangement joins TRBV30 to TRBJ1-5; no clear D gene. The CDR3 contains 12 residues. V lost 6 bases, J lost 1 base, and 7 bases lay in between. Looked up from germline, CDR1 is GTSNPN and CDR2 is SVGIG (reference sequence). This chain's CDR3 is CACDGSNQPQHF. The DNA for the CDR3 is TGTGCCTGCGACGGGAGCAATCAGCCCCAGCATTTT. Drawing the rest from reference TRBV30 and TRBJ1-5, the complete variable domain is SQTIHQWPATLVQPVGSPLSLECTVEGTSNPNLYWYRQAAGRGLQLLFYSVGIGQISSEVPQNLSASRPQDRQFILSSKKLLLSDSGFYLCACDGSNQPQHFGDGTRLSIL.

This chain uses TRBV6-1 with TRBJ2-2, with D possibly matching TRBD2 (5 bases). Trimming took off 8 bases at V and 6 bases at J, with 19 bases between the two ends. Germline values: CDR1 MNHNS, CDR2 SASEGT. This CDR3 is built from 15 residues. Here the CDR3 reads CASPYPYGLAGELFF. The CDR3 nucleotides read TGTGCCAGCCCTTACCCCTACGGACTGGCCGGGGAGCTGTTTTTT.

The chain links TRBV6-1 to TRBJ1-1; no clear D. The V end was cut by 4 bases, the J end by 5 bases, with 20 bases between. Germline V lookup: CDR1 MNHNS, CDR2 SASEGT. The CDR3 runs to 16 residues. CDR3 residues: CASSVNVVGGLTEAFF. CDR3 DNA: TGTGCCAGCAGTGTTAATGTCGTAGGAGGGTTGACTGAAGCTTTCTTT.

The chain uses TRBV7-3 and TRBJ2-3, with D maybe TRBD1 (6 bases). This CDR3 spans 15 amino acids. Germline V gene sequence: CDR1 SGHTA, CDR2 FQGTGA. Trimming shortened V by 1 base and J by 4 bases, and 12 bases separated the two germline ends. CDR3 sequence (DNA): TGTGCCAGCAGCTTAAACAGGGCAGGGGCAGATACGCAGTATTTT. Translation gives CASSLNRAGADTQYF.

To note about this clone: The same CDR3 can be traced to other DNA sequences in this sample. The chain has TRBV4-1 and TRBJ1-5; no firm D call. V shed 1 base and J shed 0 bases, with 10 bases lying between them. This CDR3 spans 16 amino acids. Germline V gene data show CDR1 as MGHRA and CDR2 as YSYEKL. The CDR3: CASSQVSGDSNQPQHF. The CDR3 nucleotides are TGCGCCAGCAGCCAAGTTTCCGGGGATAGCAATCAGCCCCAGCATTTT.

The V call is TRBV28, the J call TRBJ2-7; 8 nucleotides agree with TRBD2. The CDR3 is made up of 16 amino acids. The V gene's germline CDR1 is MDHEN and CDR2 SYDVKM. J was trimmed by 2 bases and V by 4 bases; bases with no gene match: 10. DNA for the CDR3: TGTGCCAGCAGTTCCCAGGGACTAGTACGGGCCTACGAGCAGTACTTC. Translated, it gives CASSSQGLVRAYEQYF.

This rearrangement joins TRBV12-5 to TRBJ1-2, with TRBD1 matching 8 bases. After removal of 0 bases from V and 3 bases from J, the junction contained 6 bases not matched to a gene. This CDR3 contains 16 residues. The V gene's germline CDR1 is LGHNT and CDR2 FRNRAP. CDR3 protein: CASGLVRTGTYYGYTF. The CDR3 DNA reads as TGTGCTAGTGGTTTGGTGAGGACAGGGACTTACTATGGCTACACCTTC.

V is TRBV30 and J is TRBJ2-1; the D gene is possibly TRBD1 (5 bases). V dropped 4 bases and J dropped 4 bases, with 23 bases sitting between them. The CDR3 loop spans 17 amino acids. Looked up from germline, CDR1 is GTSNPN and CDR2 is SVGIG (reference sequence). The CDR3 DNA is TGTGCCTGGACCCCCAGACCAGGAACAGGAGCGTACAATGAGCAGTTCTTC. It specifies CAWTPRPGTGAYNEQFF.

This clone was observed a single time. As DNA, the CDR3 is TGTGCCACCAGCAGCAGGGACAGGGTTGTCGGAAACACCATATATTTT. Protein: CATSSRDRVVGNTIYF. The rearrangement links TRBV15 to TRBJ1-3, with TRBD1 matching 9 bases. The CDR3 runs to 16 residues. CDR1 and CDR2 (germline): LNHNV, YYDKDF (reference sequence). With V trimmed by 3 bases and J by 4 bases, 7 bases remained unmatched.

The V and J genes are TRBV9 and TRBJ2-3, with D perhaps TRBD1 (5 bases). V lost 0 bases to trimming and J lost 2 bases, with 10 bases between them. Germline values: CDR1 SGDLS, CDR2 YYNGEE. The CDR3 extends over 15 amino acids. Here the CDR3 DNA reads TGTGCCAGCAGCGTAGAGGCAGGACACACAGATACGCAGTATTTT. It translates to CASSVEAGHTDTQYF. Variable domain in full (rest from reference TRBV9 and TRBJ2-3): DSGVTQTPKHLITATGQRVTLRCSPRSGDLSVYWYQQSLDQGLQFLIQYYNGEERAKGNILERFSAQQFPDLHSELNLSSLELGDSALYFCASSVEAGHTDTQYFGPGTRLTVL.

Written as DNA, the CDR3 is TGTGCCAGCAGTCGCCCGGGACTGTCGAACACTGAAGCTTTCTTT. As protein: CASSRPGLSNTEAFF. This sequence joins TRBV6-5 and TRBJ1-1, with D possibly TRBD1 on 5 matching bases. CDR1 MNHEY and CDR2 SVGAGI come from the germline V gene. V was clipped by 5 bases and J by 1 base, with 14 bases between them. This CDR3 is built from 15 residues.

The genes are TRBV28 and TRBJ2-7, with 10 bases identical to TRBD1. Germline assignment: CDR1 MDHEN and CDR2 SYDVKM. V dropped 6 bases and J dropped 6; count of bases not matched to a gene: 17. The CDR3 is 17 residues long. For the CDR3, the DNA is TGTGCCAGCAGAAACACTAGGACAGGGGGGAATAGGGGCGAGCAGTACTTC. This translates into CASRNTRTGGNRGEQYF.

This chain connects TRBV5-1 to TRBJ2-7; 9 bases line up with TRBD1. J was trimmed by 4 bases and V by 4 bases; bases with no gene match: 9. The V gene's germline CDR1 is SGHRS and CDR2 YFSETQ. This CDR3 spans 15 amino acids. CDR3 loop: CASSLTGGRTYEQYF. Here the CDR3 DNA reads TGCGCCAGCAGCCTTACAGGGGGCCGCACTTACGAGCAGTACTTC.

In DNA, the CDR3 is TGCGCCAGCAGCCAGGACAGGCCTAATTCCTACAATGAGCAGTTCTTC. It yields the protein CASSQDRPNSYNEQFF. V and J are TRBV4-3 and TRBJ2-1; 7 positions agree with TRBD1. With 3 bases clipped from V and 1 base from J, the junction kept 6 bases outside the gene matches. This CDR3 comprises 16 residues. Per germline, CDR1 LGHNA and CDR2 YSLEER.

The J gene is TRBJ1-4, the V gene TRBV2; TRBD1 aligns across 7 bases. The V segment lost 9 bases and the J segment 5 bases; nucleotides outside the gene matches: 12. Germline CDR1 SNHLY, CDR2 FYNNEI. CDR3 size: 15 residues. The CDR3 DNA is TGTGCCAGTCTTCCAAGGGACAGAAAAAATGAAAAACTGTTTTTT. Its translation is CASLPRDRKNEKLFF.

The chain uses TRBV4-3 and TRBJ1-5; D is unclear. Trimming removed 0 bases at V and 1 base at J, with 7 bases between. This CDR3 has 15 amino acids. The germline gives CDR1 LGHNA, CDR2 YSLEER. The CDR3 nucleotides read TGCGCCAGCAGCCAAGATTTCGGGAGCAATCAGCCCCAGCATTTT. It yields the protein CASSQDFGSNQPQHF.

This chain connects TRBV25-1 to TRBJ1-4, with 7 bases that match TRBD1. CDR1 and CDR2 (germline): MGHDK, SYGVNS. The CDR3 consists of 15 residues. With 3 bases clipped from V and 4 bases from J, the junction kept 5 bases outside the gene matches. The CDR3 DNA is TGTGCCAGCAGTGATCCAGGGGGTTTTAATGAAAAACTGTTTTTT. Amino acids: CASSDPGGFNEKLFF.

This clone showed up just a few times. The chain has TRBV5-1 and TRBJ2-6; D not certain. V gave up 0 bases and J gave up 0 bases, with 7 bases separating them. In germline, CDR1 is SGHRS, CDR2 YFSETQ. The CDR3 runs 16 residues. CDR3 residues: CASSLARPSGANVLTF. For the CDR3, the DNA is TGCGCCAGCAGCTTGGCCAGGCCCTCTGGGGCCAACGTCCTGACTTTC.